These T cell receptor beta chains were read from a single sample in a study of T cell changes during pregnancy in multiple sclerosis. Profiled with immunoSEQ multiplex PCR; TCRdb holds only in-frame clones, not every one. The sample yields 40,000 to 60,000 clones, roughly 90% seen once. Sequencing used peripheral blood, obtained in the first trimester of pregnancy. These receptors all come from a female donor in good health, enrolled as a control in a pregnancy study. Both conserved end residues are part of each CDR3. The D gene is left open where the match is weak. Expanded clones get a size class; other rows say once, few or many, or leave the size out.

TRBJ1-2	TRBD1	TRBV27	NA	CASSRTGVGGYTF
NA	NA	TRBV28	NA	CASIQDRRDHSYEQYF
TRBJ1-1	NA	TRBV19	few	CASSITDSEAFF
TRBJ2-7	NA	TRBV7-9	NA	CASSSRDIYEQYF
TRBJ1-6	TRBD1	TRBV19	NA	CASSNRRTGGYNSPLHF
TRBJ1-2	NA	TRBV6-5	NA	CASSYSIHSQGYGYTF
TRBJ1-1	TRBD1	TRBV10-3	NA	CAINDRGNTEAFF
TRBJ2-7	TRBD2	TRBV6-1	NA	CATPGWGGGEQYF
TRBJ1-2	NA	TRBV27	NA	CASRRIGKDGYTF
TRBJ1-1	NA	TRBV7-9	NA	CASSLVRGTEAFF
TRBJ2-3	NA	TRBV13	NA	CASSLGARLGASTDTQYF
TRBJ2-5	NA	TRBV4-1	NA	CASSQGTGVQETQYF
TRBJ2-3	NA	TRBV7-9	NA	CASSQTIAVEGTDTQYF
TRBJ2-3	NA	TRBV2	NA	CASNGQTSTDTQYF
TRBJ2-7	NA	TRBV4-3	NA	CASSKGLVSYEQYF
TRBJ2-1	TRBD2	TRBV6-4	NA	CASSDLTSGGLFF
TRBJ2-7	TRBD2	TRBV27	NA	CASSPSVGAGGYEQYF
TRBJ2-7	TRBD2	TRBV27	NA	CASSLRGDGRYEQYF
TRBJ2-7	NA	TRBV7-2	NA	CASSLTLSDSGEQYF
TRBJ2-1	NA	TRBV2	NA	CASSGNYEQFF
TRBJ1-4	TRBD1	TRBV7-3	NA	CASSFVWGQGGEKLFF
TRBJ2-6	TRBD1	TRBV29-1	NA	CSVLTGTVQPGANVLTF
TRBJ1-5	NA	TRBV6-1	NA	CASTGAPRGRQPQHF
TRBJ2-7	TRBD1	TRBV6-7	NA	CASSPSLTDRTYEQYF
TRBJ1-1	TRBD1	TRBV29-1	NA	CSVGLTGVGLNTEAFF
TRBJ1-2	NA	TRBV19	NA	CASSIALSNYGYTF
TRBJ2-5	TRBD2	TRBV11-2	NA	CASTLLGLAGGETQYF
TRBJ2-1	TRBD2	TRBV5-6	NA	CASSLLRLAWDNEQFF
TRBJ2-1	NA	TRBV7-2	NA	CASSLIPSANEQFF
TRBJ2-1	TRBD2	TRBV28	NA	CASSFMSGRFYEQFF
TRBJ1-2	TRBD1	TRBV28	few	CASSSRGYGYGYTF
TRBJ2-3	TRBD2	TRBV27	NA	CASRTTSYTDTQYF
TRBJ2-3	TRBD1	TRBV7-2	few	CASSSRDRGEQYF
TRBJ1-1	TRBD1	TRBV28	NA	CASSLAPGQVGTEAFF
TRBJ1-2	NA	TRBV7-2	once	CARGGPYGYTF
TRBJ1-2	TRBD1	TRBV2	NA	CASRKDRLENYGYTF
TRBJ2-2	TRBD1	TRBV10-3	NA	CAIWTGGSGELFF